This T cell receptor (beta chain) was retrieved from a study of identical twins. Trimming shortened V by 5 bases and J by 0 bases, and 14 bases separated the two germline ends. Germline V gives CDR1 SGHKS, CDR2 YYEKEE (reference sequence). This CDR3 is 15 amino acids long. With respect to this clonotype: Its antigen remains unidentified.

With no exceptions, donors were healthy Caucasians. From the 5' RACE reads, TCRdb called clonotypes with MiXCR, one entry per CDR3 protein. The data show hundreds of thousands of distinct CDR3 sequences, with approximately 9% seen just once and 0.75% to 1% held by the top ten. Study-wide results and caveats: Twin pairs' shared out-of-frame alpha sequences were enriched in low generation probability. The study found weaker excess twin sharing in beta out-of-frame sequences.

This same sample was also part of a study on yellow fever vaccine responses in identical twins.

This receptor was taken from a woman aged 18-29 years in good health. Specimen: PBMCs. The chain joins TRBV5-5 to TRBJ1-1, with D perhaps TRBD1 (5 bases). CDR3 in amino acids: CASSRGPGLNTEAFF. DNA for the CDR3: TGTGCCAGCAGTAGGGGCCCGGGGTTGAACACTGAAGCTTTCTTT.